This T cell receptor (beta chain) was captured in a study of blood T cells in healthy people across ages. Study observations and caveats: Roughly linear declines in TCR beta diversity per million T cells occurred with age.

The sample holds a few counts of this clonotype. What it binds is unknown. The CDR3 runs 18 residues. Sample-barcoded 5' priming and a J-beta primer mix drove a second PCR of roughly 6 to 12 cycles. TCRdb re-analysed the 5' RACE reads in MiXCR, keeping a single row per CDR3 protein. The table includes 800,000 or so distinct CDR3 sequences, about 25% detected once. The data were also submitted as part of a second study, on T cells of mothers and their children. That source adds: With the M1S primer of the second PCR, sample barcodes and 2-4 random nucleotides were added.

The receptor was derived from a boy aged 10-17 years in good health. This chain connects TRBV21-1 to TRBJ2-7; the table's D call, TRBD1, has no DNA check behind it. TRBV21-1 is flagged as a pseudogene. The sequenced sample consisted of blood. The CDR3 loop reads CASSSETGVADKPYEQYF. In DNA, the CDR3 is TGTGCCAGCAGCAGCGAGACAGGGGTCGCAGACAAACCCTACGAGCAGTACTTC.